Shown below are 2 T cell receptor beta chains from a single sample sequenced in a study of CD8 T cells in Susac syndrome. cDNA came from roughly 0.5 to 1 ug RNA primed by random hexamers. Via MiXCR, TCRdb re-called the immunoSEQ multiplex PCR reads, giving one row per CDR3 protein. The table has about 250,000 distinct CDR3 sequences, about 94% seen once. Sequenced sample: CD4+ T cells from PBMCs. Receptors originate from a human donor with multiple sclerosis.

The chain uses TRBV5-1 and TRBJ2-7; D gene unclear. Germline V CDR1 and CDR2: SGHRS, YFSETQ. This CDR3 is built from 14 residues. Deletions cut 3 bases from V and 0 bases from J, with 10 bases between. Here the CDR3 DNA reads TGCGCCAGCAGCTACGACGCCAACTCCTACGAGCAGTACTTC. Translated, it gives CASSYDANSYEQYF.

The rearrangement uses TRBV5-1 and TRBJ1-2; no definite D call. Germline assignment: CDR1 SGHRS and CDR2 YFSETQ. V was cut by 2 bases and J by 5 bases, with 13 bases left in between. This CDR3 is built from 14 residues. Written as DNA, the CDR3 is TGCGCCAGCAGCTTTGGAAACAGCGTATATGGCTACACCTTC. Translating gives CASSFGNSVYGYTF.